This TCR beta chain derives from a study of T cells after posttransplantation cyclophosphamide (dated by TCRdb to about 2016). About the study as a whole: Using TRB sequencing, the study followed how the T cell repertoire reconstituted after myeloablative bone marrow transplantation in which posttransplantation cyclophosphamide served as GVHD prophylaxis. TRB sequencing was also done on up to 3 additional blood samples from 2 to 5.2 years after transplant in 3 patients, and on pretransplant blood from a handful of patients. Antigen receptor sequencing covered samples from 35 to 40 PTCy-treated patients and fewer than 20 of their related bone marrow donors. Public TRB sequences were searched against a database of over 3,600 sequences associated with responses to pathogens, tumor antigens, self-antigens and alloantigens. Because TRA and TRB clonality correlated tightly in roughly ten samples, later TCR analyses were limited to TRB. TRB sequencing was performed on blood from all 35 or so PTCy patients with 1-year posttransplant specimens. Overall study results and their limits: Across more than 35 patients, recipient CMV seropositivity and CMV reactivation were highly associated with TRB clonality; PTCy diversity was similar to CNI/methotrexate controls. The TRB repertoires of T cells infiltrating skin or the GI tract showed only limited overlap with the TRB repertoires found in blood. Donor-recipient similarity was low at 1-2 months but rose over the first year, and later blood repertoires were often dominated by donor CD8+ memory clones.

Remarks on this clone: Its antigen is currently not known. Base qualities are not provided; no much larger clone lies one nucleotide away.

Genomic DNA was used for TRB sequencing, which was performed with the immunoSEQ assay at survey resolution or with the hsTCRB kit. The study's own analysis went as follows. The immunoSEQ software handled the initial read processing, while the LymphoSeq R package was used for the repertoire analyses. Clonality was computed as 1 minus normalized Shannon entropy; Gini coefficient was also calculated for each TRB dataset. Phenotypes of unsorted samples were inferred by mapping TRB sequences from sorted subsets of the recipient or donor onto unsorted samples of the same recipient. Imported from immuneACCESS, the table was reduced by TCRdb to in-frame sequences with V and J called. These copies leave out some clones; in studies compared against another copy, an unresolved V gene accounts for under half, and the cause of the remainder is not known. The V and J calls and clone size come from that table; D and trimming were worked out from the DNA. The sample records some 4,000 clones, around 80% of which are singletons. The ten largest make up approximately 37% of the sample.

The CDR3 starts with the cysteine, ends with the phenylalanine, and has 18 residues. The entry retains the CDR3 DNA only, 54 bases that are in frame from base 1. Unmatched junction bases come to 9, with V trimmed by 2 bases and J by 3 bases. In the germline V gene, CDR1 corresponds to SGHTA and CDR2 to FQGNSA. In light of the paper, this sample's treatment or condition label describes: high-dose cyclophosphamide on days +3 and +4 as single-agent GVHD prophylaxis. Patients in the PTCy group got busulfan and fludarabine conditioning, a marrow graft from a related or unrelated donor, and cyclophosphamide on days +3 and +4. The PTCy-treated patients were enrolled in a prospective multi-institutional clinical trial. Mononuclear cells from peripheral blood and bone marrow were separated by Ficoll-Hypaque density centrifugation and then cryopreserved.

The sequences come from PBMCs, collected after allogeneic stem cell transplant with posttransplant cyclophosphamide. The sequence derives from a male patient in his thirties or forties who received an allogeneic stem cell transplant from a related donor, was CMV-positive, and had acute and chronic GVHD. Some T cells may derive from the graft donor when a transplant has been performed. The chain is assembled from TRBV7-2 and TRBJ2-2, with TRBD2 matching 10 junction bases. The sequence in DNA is TGTGCCAGCAGCTTAAGACTAGCGGGTCCTACGGACACCGGGGAGCTGTTTTTT. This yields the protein CASSLRLAGPTDTGELFF.